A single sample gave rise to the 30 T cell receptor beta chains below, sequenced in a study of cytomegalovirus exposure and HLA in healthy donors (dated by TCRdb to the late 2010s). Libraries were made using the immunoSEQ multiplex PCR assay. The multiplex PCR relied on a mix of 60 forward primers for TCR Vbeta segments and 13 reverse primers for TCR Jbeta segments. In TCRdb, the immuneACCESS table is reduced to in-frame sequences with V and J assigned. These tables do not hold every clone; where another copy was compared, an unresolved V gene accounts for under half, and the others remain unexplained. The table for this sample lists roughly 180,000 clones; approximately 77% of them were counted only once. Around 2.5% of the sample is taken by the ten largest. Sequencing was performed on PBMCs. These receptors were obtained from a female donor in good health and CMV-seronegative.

The CDR3 sequence is CAISERGQAGRGYTF. CDR3 DNA: TGTGCCATCAGTGAAAGGGGACAGGCGGGTCGTGGCTACACCTTC. The chain has TRBV10-3 and TRBJ1-2, with 8 nucleotides matching TRBD1. From germline, CDR1 is ENHRY and CDR2 SYGVKD. This CDR3 has 15 residues. V lost 3 bases, J lost 7 bases, and 10 bases stayed unmatched.

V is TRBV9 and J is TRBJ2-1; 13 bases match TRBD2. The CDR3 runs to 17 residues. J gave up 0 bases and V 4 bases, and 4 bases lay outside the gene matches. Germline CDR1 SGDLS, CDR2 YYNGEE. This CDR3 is CASSLGTSGNSYNEQFF. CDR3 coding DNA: TGTGCCAGCAGCCTCGGGACTAGCGGGAACTCCTACAATGAGCAGTTCTTC.

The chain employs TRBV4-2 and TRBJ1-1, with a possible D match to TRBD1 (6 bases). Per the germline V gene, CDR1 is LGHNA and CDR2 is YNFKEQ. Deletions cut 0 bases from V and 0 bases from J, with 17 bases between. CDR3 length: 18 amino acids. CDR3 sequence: CASSQDLDKGVLNTEAFF. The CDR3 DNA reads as TGTGCCAGCAGCCAAGATCTCGATAAGGGGGTATTGAACACTGAAGCTTTCTTT.

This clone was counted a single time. The CDR3 loop is CASSFQGGRGTDTQYF. The CDR3, as DNA: TGTGCCAGCAGCTTTCAGGGCGGGAGGGGCACAGATACGCAGTATTTT. The V call is TRBV5-4, the J call TRBJ2-3; 9 positions match TRBD2. With 2 bases clipped from V and 1 base from J, the junction kept 5 bases outside the gene matches. The CDR3 is 16 residues long. CDR1 SGHNT and CDR2 YYREEE come from the germline V gene (reference sequence).

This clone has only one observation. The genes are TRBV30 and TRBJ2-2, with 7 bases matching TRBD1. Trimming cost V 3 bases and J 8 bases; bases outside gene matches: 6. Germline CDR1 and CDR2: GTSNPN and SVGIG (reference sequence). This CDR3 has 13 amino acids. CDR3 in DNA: TGTGCCTGGAGCGCGACAGGGACAGGGGAGCTGTTTTTT. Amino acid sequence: CAWSATGTGELFF.

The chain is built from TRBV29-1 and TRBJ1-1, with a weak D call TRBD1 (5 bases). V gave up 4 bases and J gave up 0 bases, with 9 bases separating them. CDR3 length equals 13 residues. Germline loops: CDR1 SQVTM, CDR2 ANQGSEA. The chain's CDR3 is CSVAGSVNTEAFF. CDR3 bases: TGCAGCGTTGCAGGGTCGGTGAACACTGAAGCTTTCTTT.

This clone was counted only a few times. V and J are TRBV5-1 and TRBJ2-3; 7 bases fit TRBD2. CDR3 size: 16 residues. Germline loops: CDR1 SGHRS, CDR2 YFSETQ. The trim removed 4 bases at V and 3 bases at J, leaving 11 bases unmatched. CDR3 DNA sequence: TGCGCCAGCAGCACCCTCCCTCGCGGGAGTACAGATACGCAGTATTTT. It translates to CASSTLPRGSTDTQYF.

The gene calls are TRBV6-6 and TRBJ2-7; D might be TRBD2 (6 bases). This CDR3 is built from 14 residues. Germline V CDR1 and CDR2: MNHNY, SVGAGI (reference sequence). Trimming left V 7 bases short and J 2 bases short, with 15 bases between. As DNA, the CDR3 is TGTGCCAGCACCCCAGCCGGGACTCCCTACGAGCAGTACTTC. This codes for CASTPAGTPYEQYF.

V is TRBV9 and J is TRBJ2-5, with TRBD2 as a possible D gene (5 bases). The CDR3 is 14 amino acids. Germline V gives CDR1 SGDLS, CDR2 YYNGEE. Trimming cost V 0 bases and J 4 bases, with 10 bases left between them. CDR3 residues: CASSVEGAPETQYF. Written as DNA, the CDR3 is TGTGCCAGCAGCGTAGAGGGAGCACCAGAGACCCAGTACTTC.

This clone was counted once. CDR3 in amino acids: CASSSTYGQGNQPQHF. Written as DNA, the CDR3 is TGTGCCAGCTCATCAACGTATGGACAGGGCAATCAGCCCCAGCATTTT. V usage is TRBV18 and J usage is TRBJ1-5; 7 nucleotides agree with TRBD1. The CDR3 runs 16 residues. Germline loops: CDR1 KGHSH, CDR2 LQKENI. V lost 5 bases and J lost 2; bases outside the gene matches: 9.

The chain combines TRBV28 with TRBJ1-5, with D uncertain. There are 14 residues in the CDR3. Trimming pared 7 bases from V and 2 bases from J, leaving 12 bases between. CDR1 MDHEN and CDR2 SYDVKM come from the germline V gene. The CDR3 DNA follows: TGTGCCAGCACCACGGGGAGCGGCAATCAGCCCCAGCATTTT. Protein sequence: CASTTGSGNQPQHF.

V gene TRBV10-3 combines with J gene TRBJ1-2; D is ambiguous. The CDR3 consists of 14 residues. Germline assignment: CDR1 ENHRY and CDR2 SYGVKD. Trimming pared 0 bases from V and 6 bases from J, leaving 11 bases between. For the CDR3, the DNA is TGTGCCATCAGTGAGTCGAAGAGGGAAAATGGCTACACCTTC. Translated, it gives CAISESKRENGYTF.

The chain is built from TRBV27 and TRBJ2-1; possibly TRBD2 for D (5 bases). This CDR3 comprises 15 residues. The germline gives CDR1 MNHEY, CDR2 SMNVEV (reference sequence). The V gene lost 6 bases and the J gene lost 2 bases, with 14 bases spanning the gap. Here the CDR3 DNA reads TGTGCCAGCAGGGGCGCGGGTTCTACCTACAATGAGCAGTTCTTC. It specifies CASRGAGSTYNEQFF.

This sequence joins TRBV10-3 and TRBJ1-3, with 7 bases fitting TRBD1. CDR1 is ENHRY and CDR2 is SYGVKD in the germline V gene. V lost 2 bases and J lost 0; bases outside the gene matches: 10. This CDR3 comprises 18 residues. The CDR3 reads CAISERIIGTASGNTIYF. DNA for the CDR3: TGTGCCATCAGTGAGCGGATAATCGGGACAGCCTCTGGAAACACCATATATTTT.

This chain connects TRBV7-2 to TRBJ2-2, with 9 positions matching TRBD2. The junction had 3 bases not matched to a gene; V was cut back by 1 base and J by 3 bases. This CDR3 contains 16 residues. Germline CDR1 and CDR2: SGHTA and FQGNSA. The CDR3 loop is CASSLGGRVDTGELFF. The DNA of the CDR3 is TGTGCCAGCAGCTTAGGCGGGAGGGTGGACACCGGGGAGCTGTTTTTT.

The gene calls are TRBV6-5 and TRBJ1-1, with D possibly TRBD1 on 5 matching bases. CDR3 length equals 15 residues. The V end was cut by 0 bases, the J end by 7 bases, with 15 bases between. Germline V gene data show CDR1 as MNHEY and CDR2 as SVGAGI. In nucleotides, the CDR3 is TGTGCCAGCAGTTACTCGCCCGGGGGGGGATTTGAAGCTTTCTTT. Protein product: CASSYSPGGGFEAFF.

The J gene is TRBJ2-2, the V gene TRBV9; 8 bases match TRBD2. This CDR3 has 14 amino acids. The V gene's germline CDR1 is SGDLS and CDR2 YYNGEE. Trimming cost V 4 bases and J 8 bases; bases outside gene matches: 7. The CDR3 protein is CASSIGGGTGELFF. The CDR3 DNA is TGTGCCAGCAGCATCGGGGGGGGGACAGGGGAGCTGTTTTTT. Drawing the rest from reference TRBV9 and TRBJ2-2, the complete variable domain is DSGVTQTPKHLITATGQRVTLRCSPRSGDLSVYWYQQSLDQGLQFLIQYYNGEERAKGNILERFSAQQFPDLHSELNLSSLELGDSALYFCASSIGGGTGELFFGEGSRLTVL.

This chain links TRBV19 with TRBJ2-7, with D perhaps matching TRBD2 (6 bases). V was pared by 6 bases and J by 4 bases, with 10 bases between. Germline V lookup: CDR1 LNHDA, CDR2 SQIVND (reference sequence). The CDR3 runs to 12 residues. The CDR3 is CASRTGDYEQYF. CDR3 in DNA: TGTGCCAGTAGGACGGGGGATTACGAGCAGTACTTC.

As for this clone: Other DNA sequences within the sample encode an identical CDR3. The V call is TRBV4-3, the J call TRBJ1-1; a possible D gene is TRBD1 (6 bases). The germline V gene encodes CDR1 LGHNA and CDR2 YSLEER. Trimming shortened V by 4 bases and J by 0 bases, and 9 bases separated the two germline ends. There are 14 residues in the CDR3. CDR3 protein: CASSPDRVNTEAFF. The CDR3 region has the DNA TGCGCCAGCAGCCCGGACAGAGTGAACACTGAAGCTTTCTTT.

CDR3 sequence reads: CASSRQGSPGYTF. In DNA form, the CDR3 reads TGTGCCAGCAGCCGACAGGGTTCCCCGGGCTACACCTTC. The chain uses TRBV28 and TRBJ1-2, with 7 bases aligning to TRBD1. The V gene end was trimmed by 6 bases and the J gene end by 8 bases; junction bases not matched to a gene: 9. Germline lookup yields CDR1 MDHEN and CDR2 SYDVKM. The CDR3 loop spans 13 amino acids.

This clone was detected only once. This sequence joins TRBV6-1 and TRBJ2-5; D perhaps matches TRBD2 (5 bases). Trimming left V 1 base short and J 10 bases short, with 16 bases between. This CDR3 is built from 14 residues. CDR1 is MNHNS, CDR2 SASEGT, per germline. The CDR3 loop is CASSEVHLGVDQYF. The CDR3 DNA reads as TGTGCCAGCAGTGAAGTCCATCTCGGGGTGGACCAGTACTTC.

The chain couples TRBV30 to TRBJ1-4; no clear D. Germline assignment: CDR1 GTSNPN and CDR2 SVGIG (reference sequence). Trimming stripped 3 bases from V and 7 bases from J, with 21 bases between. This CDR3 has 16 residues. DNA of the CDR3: TGTGCCTGGAGCGATCAAACCGGCGGGATTGCTGAAAAACTGTTTTTT. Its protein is CAWSDQTGGIAEKLFF.

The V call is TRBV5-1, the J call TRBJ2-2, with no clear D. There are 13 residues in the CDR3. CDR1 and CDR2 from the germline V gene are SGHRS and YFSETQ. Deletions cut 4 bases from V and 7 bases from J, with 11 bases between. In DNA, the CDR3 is TGCGCCAGCAGCGGAACAGTGGGCGGGGAGCTGTTTTTT. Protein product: CASSGTVGGELFF.

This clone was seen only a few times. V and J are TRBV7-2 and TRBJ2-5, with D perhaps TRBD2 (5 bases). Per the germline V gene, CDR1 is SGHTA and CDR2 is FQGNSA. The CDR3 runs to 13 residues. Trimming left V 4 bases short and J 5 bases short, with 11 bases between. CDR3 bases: TGTGCCAGCAGCTCGATGTGGAGGGAGACCCAGTACTTC. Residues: CASSSMWRETQYF.

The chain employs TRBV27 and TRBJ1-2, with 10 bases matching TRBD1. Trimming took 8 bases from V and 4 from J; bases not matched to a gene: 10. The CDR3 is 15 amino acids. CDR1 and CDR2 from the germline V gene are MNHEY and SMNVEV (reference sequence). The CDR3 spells CASGLDRGLIYGYTF. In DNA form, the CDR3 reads TGTGCCAGCGGCCTTGACAGGGGGCTTATCTATGGCTACACCTTC.

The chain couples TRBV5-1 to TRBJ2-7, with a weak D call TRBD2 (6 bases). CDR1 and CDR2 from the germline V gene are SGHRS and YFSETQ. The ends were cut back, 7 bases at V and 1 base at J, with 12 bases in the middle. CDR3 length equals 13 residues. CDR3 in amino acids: CASGGDGSYEQYF. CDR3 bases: TGCGCCAGCGGAGGGGACGGATCCTACGAGCAGTACTTC.

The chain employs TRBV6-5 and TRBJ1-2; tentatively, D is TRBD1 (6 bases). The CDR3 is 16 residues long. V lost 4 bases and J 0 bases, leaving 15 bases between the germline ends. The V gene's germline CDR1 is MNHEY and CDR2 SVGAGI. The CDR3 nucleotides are TGTGCCAGCAGTTTAACAGGGAAACCAGCTAACTATGGCTACACCTTC. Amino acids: CASSLTGKPANYGYTF.

Here the CDR3 reads CSVVRADTEAFF. DNA of the CDR3: TGCAGCGTTGTCAGGGCGGACACTGAAGCTTTCTTT. The chain carries TRBV29-1 and TRBJ1-1; perhaps TRBD1 as D (5 bases). Trimming cost V 4 bases and J 3 bases, with 9 bases left between them. Germline CDR1 is SQVTM and CDR2 is ANQGSEA. This CDR3 contains 12 residues.

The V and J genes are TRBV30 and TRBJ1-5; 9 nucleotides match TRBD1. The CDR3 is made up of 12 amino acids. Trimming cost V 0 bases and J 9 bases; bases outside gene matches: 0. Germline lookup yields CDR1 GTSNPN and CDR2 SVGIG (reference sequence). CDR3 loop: CAWSVQGAPQHF. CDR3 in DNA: TGTGCCTGGAGTGTACAGGGGGCGCCCCAGCATTTT.

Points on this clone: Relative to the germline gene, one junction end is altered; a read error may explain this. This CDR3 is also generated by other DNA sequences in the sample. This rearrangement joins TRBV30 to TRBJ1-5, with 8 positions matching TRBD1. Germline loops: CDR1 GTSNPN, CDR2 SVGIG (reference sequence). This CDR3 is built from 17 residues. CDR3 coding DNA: TGTGCCTGGAGCGATAACTCGGGACAGGTGGTCAATCAACCCCAGCATTTT. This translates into CAWSDNSGQVVNQPQHF.